Each of the 25 T cell receptor beta chains below was sequenced from the same sample in a study of T cell responses to AZD1222 COVID-19 vaccine. The assay was immunoSEQ multiplex PCR, and TCRdb's table has in-frame clones only and misses some. In the table there are some 120,000 clones, roughly 90% of which are singletons. The sequenced sample was peripheral blood, obtained on day 0 of MenACWY control vaccination. These TCRs come from an adult in good health.

The rearrangement joins TRBV7-9 to TRBJ2-1; the match to TRBD2 covers 9 bases. Germline CDR1 reads SEHNR; CDR2 reads FQNEAQ (reference sequence). The CDR3 has 15 amino acids. After removal of 6 bases from V and 6 bases from J, the junction contained 9 bases not matched to a gene. CDR3 coding DNA: TGTGCCAGCAGGCCCGGGCTAGCGGGATTCAATGAGCAGTTCTTC. Its protein is CASRPGLAGFNEQFF. The full variable domain, with the rest looked up from reference TRBV7-9 and TRBJ2-1, is DTGVSQNPRHKITKRGQNVTFRCDPISEHNRLYWYRQTLGQGPEFLTYFQNEAQLEKSRLLSDRFSAERPKGSFSTLEIQRTEQGDSAMYLCASRPGLAGFNEQFFGPGTRLTVL.

The chain is built from TRBV29-1 and TRBJ1-2; no clear D. CDR1 and CDR2 from the germline V gene are SQVTM and ANQGSEA. V lost 4 bases and J lost 7, with 13 bases in between. The CDR3 spans 12 residues. CDR3 bases: TGCAGCGTTGTGGGAGGTCGAGGTGGCTACACCTTC. The encoded protein is CSVVGGRGGYTF.

The CDR3 is CASSLLLSGSANTGELFF. The CDR3 DNA sequence: TGTGCCAGCAGCCTACTCCTTAGCGGGAGTGCGAACACCGGGGAGCTGTTTTTT. The chain carries TRBV7-2 and TRBJ2-2; 9 bases are shared with TRBD2. Germline CDR1 is SGHTA and CDR2 is FQGNSA. The CDR3 spans 18 residues. V trimming: 5 bases; J trimming: 0 bases; junction bases outside the gene matches: 10.

This chain connects TRBV27 to TRBJ1-5; 8 nucleotides agree with TRBD1. Germline values: CDR1 MNHEY, CDR2 SMNVEV (reference sequence). This CDR3 comprises 16 residues. The V segment lost 5 bases and the J segment 7 bases; nucleotides outside the gene matches: 13. The CDR3 nucleotides read TGTGCCAGCAGTAGTTACAGGGGGGCCGGGGCACAGCCCCAGCATTTT. Protein: CASSSYRGAGAQPQHF.

The rearrangement uses TRBV2 and TRBJ2-7; no clear D. V was shortened by 6 bases and J by 1 base, with 16 bases between the two germline ends. The CDR3 is made up of 15 amino acids. CDR1 is SNHLY and CDR2 is FYNNEI in the germline V gene. CDR3: CASRALKDGSYEQYF. CDR3 nucleotides: TGTGCCAGCAGGGCCCTTAAGGACGGTTCCTACGAGCAGTACTTC.

V usage is TRBV19 and J usage is TRBJ1-5, with a weak D call TRBD1 (6 bases). Looked up from germline, CDR1 is LNHDA and CDR2 is SQIVND (reference sequence). The V end lost 2 bases, the J end lost 2 bases, and 19 bases lay between the germline ends. CDR3 size: 18 residues. CDR3 nucleotide sequence: TGTGCCAGTAGTATATTCCCCCCGGGCAGGGGTGGCAATCAGCCCCAGCATTTT. Translating gives CASSIFPPGRGGNQPQHF.

CDR3 DNA sequence: TGTGCCAGCAGTGTCCTAGGGGAGTCCTACAATGAGCAGTTCTTC. Translating gives CASSVLGESYNEQFF. J is TRBJ2-1 and V is TRBV2, with D perhaps being TRBD1 or TRBD2 (5 bases each). Germline V CDR1 and CDR2: SNHLY, FYNNEI. This CDR3 is built from 15 residues. Trimming pared 4 bases from V and 1 base from J, leaving 11 bases between.

This clone appeared once. The chain uses TRBV2 and TRBJ2-1; D not certain. Per germline, CDR1 SNHLY and CDR2 FYNNEI. This CDR3 region has 14 residues. V was trimmed by 3 bases and J by 1 base, leaving 7 bases between them. CDR3 loop: CASSDPLSYNEQFF. Here the CDR3 DNA reads TGTGCCAGCAGTGACCCCTTATCCTACAATGAGCAGTTCTTC. Supplemented by reference TRBV2 and TRBJ2-1, the full variable domain reads EPEVTQTPSHQVTQMGQEVILRCVPISNHLYFYWYRQILGQKVEFLVSFYNNEISEKSEIFDDQFSVERPDGSNFTLKIRSTKLEDSAMYFCASSDPLSYNEQFFGPGTRLTVL.

The J gene is TRBJ2-7, the V gene TRBV24-1; D remains unclear. Per germline, CDR1 KGHDR and CDR2 SFDVKD. V lost 0 bases and J 5 bases, leaving 4 bases between the germline ends. The length of the CDR3 is 12 residues. The DNA for the CDR3 is TGTGCCACCAGTGATTTGTTGGACGAGCAGTACTTC. Translating it yields CATSDLLDEQYF.

The gene calls are TRBV15 and TRBJ2-1, with a weak D call TRBD2 (6 bases). Germline CDR1 is LNHNV and CDR2 is YYDKDF (reference sequence). V was shortened by 4 bases and J by 4 bases, with 11 bases between the two germline ends. CDR3 length: 14 amino acids. CDR3 coding DNA: TGTGCCACCAGCAAGGTAGCGGTTTACAATGAGCAGTTCTTC. Its translation is CATSKVAVYNEQFF.

The rearrangement uses TRBV19 and TRBJ1-1, with D perhaps matching TRBD1 (5 bases). Germline V CDR1 and CDR2: LNHDA, SQIVND (reference sequence). The CDR3 has 12 residues. V was cut by 9 bases and J by 1 base, with 9 bases left in between. The CDR3 loop is CASRQTNTEAFF. The CDR3 DNA reads as TGTGCCAGCCGACAGACGAACACTGAAGCTTTCTTT.

This clone has just one count. V and J are TRBV11-3 and TRBJ2-1; D is uncertain. Looked up from germline, CDR1 is SGHNT and CDR2 is YENEEA. V was trimmed by 5 bases and J by 0 bases, leaving 17 bases between them. This CDR3 is built from 17 residues. CDR3 sequence: CASSRTILVSSYNEQFF. As DNA, the CDR3 is TGTGCCAGCAGCCGAACGATTCTGGTGAGCTCCTACAATGAGCAGTTCTTC.

The chain recombines TRBV6-2 or TRBV6-3 with TRBJ1-1; D call uncertain. This CDR3 contains 14 residues. Trimming stripped 4 bases from V and 1 base from J, with 10 bases between. Germline CDR1 is MNHEY and CDR2 is SVGEGT. The CDR3 region has the DNA TGTGCCAGCAGTTGGGCCCCAGCGAACACTGAAGCTTTCTTT. The encoded protein is CASSWAPANTEAFF.

The chain is built from TRBV7-8 and TRBJ1-1; D gene uncertain. Germline V gene sequence: CDR1 SGHVS, CDR2 FQNEAQ. Trimming removed 3 bases from V and 0 bases from J, with 11 bases in between. The CDR3 contains 15 residues. The CDR3 loop reads CASSFLQRVNTEAFF. CDR3 bases: TGTGCCAGCAGCTTCCTTCAGCGTGTGAACACTGAAGCTTTCTTT.

V and J are TRBV7-2 and TRBJ2-7, with D perhaps matching TRBD2 (5 bases). Looked up from germline, CDR1 is SGHTA and CDR2 is FQGNSA. Trimming took off 1 base at V and 7 bases at J, with 17 bases between the two ends. The CDR3 is made up of 15 amino acids. The CDR3, as DNA: TGTGCCAGCAGCTTAGACTCCCGAGGGCCTGGGGAGCAGTACTTC. Translated: CASSLDSRGPGEQYF.

The chain combines TRBV5-1 with TRBJ2-2; D could derive from TRBD1 or TRBD2 (5 bases each). Trimming took off 3 bases at V and 5 bases at J, with 14 bases between the two ends. The CDR3 sequence is 15 residues long. Germline values: CDR1 SGHRS, CDR2 YFSETQ. The CDR3 DNA reads as TGCGCCAGCAGCTCCAGGGACGTGAGGACCGGGGAGCTGTTTTTT. Translation gives CASSSRDVRTGELFF.

This chain links TRBV2 with TRBJ1-2; D is perhaps TRBD1 (5 bases). The CDR3 is made up of 17 amino acids. Germline V gene sequence: CDR1 SNHLY, CDR2 FYNNEI. Trimming left V 4 bases short and J 0 bases short, with 18 bases between. The CDR3, as DNA: TGTGCCAGCAGTGGAAGATTGGGTAAGGGGACTAACTATGGCTACACCTTC. Translation: CASSGRLGKGTNYGYTF.

The chain joins TRBV19 to TRBJ2-1, with 7 bases aligning to TRBD2. Germline V CDR1 and CDR2: LNHDA, SQIVND (reference sequence). This CDR3 is built from 14 residues. J lost 10 bases, V lost 5 bases, and 11 bases had no gene match. CDR3 region: CASSPGTTLREQFF. The CDR3, as DNA: TGTGCCAGTAGTCCTGGGACTACGTTAAGAGAGCAGTTCTTC. Filled out from reference TRBV19 and TRBJ2-1, the complete variable domain reads DGGITQSPKYLFRKEGQNVTLSCEQNLNHDAMYWYRQDPGQGLRLIYYSQIVNDFQKGDIAEGYSVSREKKESFPLTVTSAQKNPTAFYLCASSPGTTLREQFFGPGTRLTVL.

V usage is TRBV12-3 or TRBV12-4 and J usage is TRBJ1-3; 7 nucleotides line up with TRBD1. The V segment lost 6 bases and the J segment 11 bases; nucleotides outside the gene matches: 7. This CDR3 has 12 amino acids. CDR3 loop: CASSAPQGAIYF. The CDR3 region has the DNA TGTGCCAGCAGCGCCCCCCAGGGGGCCATATATTTT.

This chain links TRBV5-6 with TRBJ2-3; D may be TRBD1 (6 bases). Trimming removed 2 bases from V and 4 bases from J, with 8 bases in between. The CDR3 covers 13 residues. Germline CDR1 reads SGHDT; CDR2 reads YYEEEE. The CDR3 DNA reads TGTGCCAGCAGCTTTACAGGGTCAGATACGCAGTATTTT. Its translation is CASSFTGSDTQYF.

The chain carries TRBV14 and TRBJ2-1; maybe TRBD2 (6 bases). Germline V CDR1 and CDR2: SGHDN, FVKESK. V was pared by 3 bases and J by 6 bases, with 9 bases between. This CDR3 is 13 amino acids long. The CDR3 loop is CASSQFSGNEQFF. CDR3 DNA: TGTGCCAGCAGCCAGTTTAGCGGCAATGAGCAGTTCTTC.

The gene calls are TRBV11-3 and TRBJ2-3; TRBD2 might be the D (6 bases). The germline V and J ends were trimmed by 5 bases and 0 bases, with 18 bases remaining between them. The CDR3 contains 17 residues. The germline CDR1 and CDR2 sequences are SGHNT and YENEEA. The CDR3 coding sequence is TGTGCCAGCAGCCAGCAGCTTAGCGGACAAAGCACAGATACGCAGTATTTT. Translated: CASSQQLSGQSTDTQYF.

This clone occurred once. J is TRBJ2-1 and V is TRBV12-3 or TRBV12-4; D possibly matches TRBD1 or TRBD2 (5 bases each). Trimming removed 6 bases at V and 14 bases at J, with 14 bases between. This CDR3 has 11 amino acids. The chain's CDR3 is CASSQGTREFF. As DNA, the CDR3 is TGTGCCAGCAGCCAAGGGACCCGGGAGTTCTTC.

The chain carries TRBV7-8 and TRBJ1-4; D possibly corresponds to TRBD1 (5 bases). From germline, CDR1 is SGHVS and CDR2 FQNEAQ. CDR3 length equals 13 residues. Deletions cut 1 base from V and 7 bases from J, with 7 bases between. The CDR3 sequence: CASSLGGIEKLFF. CDR3 DNA sequence: TGTGCCAGCAGCTTAGGGGGGATTGAAAAACTGTTTTTT. The full variable domain, its missing parts supplied by reference TRBV7-8 and TRBJ1-4, is GAGVSQSPRYKVAKRGQDVALRCDPISGHVSLFWYQQALGQGPEFLTYFQNEAQLDKSGLPSDRFFAERPEGSVSTLKIQRTQQEDSAVYLCASSLGGIEKLFFGSGTQLSVL.

The chain joins TRBV30 to TRBJ1-4; the D is unclear. The CDR3 has 15 residues. From germline, CDR1 is GTSNPN and CDR2 SVGIG (reference sequence). Trimming took 3 bases from V and 11 from J, leaving 22 bases between them. For the CDR3, the DNA is TGTGCCTGGAGCGCGAGGACGGAGGAGCTCGGGAAACTGTTTTTT. Protein product: CAWSARTEELGKLFF.